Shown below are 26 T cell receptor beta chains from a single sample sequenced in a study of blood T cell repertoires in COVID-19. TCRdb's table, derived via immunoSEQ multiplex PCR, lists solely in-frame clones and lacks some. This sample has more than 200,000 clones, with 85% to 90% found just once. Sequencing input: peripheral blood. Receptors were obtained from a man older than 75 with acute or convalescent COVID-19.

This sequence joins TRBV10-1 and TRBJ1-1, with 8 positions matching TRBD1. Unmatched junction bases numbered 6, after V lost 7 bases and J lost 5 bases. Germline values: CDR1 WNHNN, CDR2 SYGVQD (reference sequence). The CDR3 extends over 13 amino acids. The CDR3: CASTGQGATEAFF. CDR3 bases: TGCGCCAGCACTGGACAGGGTGCGACTGAAGCTTTCTTT.

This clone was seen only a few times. The CDR3: CASSWQGVHTNYEQYF. The CDR3 region has the DNA TGTGCCAGCAGCTGGCAGGGGGTTCATACAAACTACGAGCAGTACTTC. The chain has TRBV7-2 and TRBJ2-7; the match to TRBD1 covers 7 bases. The CDR3 length is 16 residues. CDR1 and CDR2 from the germline V gene are SGHTA and FQGNSA. Unmatched junction bases numbered 12, after V lost 4 bases and J lost 3 bases.

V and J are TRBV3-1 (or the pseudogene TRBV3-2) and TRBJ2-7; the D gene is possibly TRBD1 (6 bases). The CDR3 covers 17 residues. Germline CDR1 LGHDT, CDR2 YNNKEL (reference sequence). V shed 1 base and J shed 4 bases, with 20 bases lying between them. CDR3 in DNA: TGTGCCAGCAGCCAAGTCGCAGGCGCTGACAGGATGTACGAGCAGTACTTC. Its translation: CASSQVAGADRMYEQYF.

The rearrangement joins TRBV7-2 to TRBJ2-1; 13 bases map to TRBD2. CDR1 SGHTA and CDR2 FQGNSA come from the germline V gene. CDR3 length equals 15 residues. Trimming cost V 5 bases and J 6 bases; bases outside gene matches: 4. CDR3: CASSPTSGGFNEQFF. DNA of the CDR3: TGTGCCAGCAGCCCGACTAGCGGGGGGTTCAATGAGCAGTTCTTC.

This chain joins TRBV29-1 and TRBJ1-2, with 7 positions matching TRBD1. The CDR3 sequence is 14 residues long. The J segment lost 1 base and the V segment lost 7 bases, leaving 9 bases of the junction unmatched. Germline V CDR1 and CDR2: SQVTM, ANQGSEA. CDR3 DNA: TGCAGCGCCTCGACAGGGAACGATAACTATGGCTACACCTTC. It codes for CSASTGNDNYGYTF.

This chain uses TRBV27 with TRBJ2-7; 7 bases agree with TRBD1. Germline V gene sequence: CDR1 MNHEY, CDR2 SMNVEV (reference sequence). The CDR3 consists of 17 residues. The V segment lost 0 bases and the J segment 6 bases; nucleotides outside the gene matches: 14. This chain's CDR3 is CASSLSGIGGSFREQYF. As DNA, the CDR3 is TGTGCCAGCAGTTTATCGGGGATAGGGGGCTCCTTCCGCGAGCAGTACTTC.

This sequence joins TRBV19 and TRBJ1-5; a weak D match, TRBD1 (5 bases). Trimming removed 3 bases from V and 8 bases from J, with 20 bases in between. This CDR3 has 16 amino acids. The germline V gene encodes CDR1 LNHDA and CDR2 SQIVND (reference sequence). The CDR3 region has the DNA TGTGCCAGTAGTATCATCGGACAACAGTTGACGGAGCCCCAGCATTTT. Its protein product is CASSIIGQQLTEPQHF.

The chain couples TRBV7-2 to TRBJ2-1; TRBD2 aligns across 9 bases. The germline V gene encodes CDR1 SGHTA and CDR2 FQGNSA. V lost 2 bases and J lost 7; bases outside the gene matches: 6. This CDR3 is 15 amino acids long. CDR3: CASSLNGGLANEQFF. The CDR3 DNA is TGTGCCAGCAGCTTAAACGGGGGACTAGCTAATGAGCAGTTCTTC.

Written as DNA, the CDR3 is TGTGCCAGCAGCTCCCACCTAGTCTCCAATGAGCAGTTCTTC. Protein product: CASSSHLVSNEQFF. The V gene is TRBV28, the J gene TRBJ2-1; unclear D gene. The CDR3 contains 14 residues. CDR1 and CDR2 from the germline V gene are MDHEN and SYDVKM. Trimming shortened V by 6 bases and J by 6 bases, and 15 bases separated the two germline ends.

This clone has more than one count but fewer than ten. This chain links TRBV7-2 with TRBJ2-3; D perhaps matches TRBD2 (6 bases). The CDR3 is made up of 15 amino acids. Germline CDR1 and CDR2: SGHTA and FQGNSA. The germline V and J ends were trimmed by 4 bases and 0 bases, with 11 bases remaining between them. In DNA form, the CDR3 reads TGTGCCAGCAGCTACTCGGGGGTTAGCACAGATACGCAGTATTTT. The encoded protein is CASSYSGVSTDTQYF. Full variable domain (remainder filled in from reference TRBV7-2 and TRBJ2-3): GAGVSQSPSNKVTEKGKDVELRCDPISGHTALYWYRQSLGQGLEFLIYFQGNSAPDKSGLPSDRFSAERTGGSVSTLTIQRTQQEDSAVYLCASSYSGVSTDTQYFGPGTRLTVL.

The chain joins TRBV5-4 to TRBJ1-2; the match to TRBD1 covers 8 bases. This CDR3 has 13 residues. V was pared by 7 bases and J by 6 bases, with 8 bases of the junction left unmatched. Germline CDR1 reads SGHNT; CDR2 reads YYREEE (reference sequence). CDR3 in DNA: TGTGCCAGCTCCTTGGACAGGGCGGATGGCTACACCTTC. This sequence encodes CASSLDRADGYTF.

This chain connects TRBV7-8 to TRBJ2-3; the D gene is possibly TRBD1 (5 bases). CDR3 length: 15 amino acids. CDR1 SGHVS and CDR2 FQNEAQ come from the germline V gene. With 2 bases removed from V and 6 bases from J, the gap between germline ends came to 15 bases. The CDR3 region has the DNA TGTGCCAGCAGCTTAAGGCCAGGGCAGTGGGATACGCAGTATTTT. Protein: CASSLRPGQWDTQYF.

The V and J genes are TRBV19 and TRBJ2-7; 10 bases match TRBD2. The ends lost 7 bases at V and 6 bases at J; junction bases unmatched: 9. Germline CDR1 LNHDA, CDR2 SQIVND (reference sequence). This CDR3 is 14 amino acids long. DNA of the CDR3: TGTGCCAGTAAGGCTAGCGGGAGAAACGGCGAGCAGTACTTC. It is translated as CASKASGRNGEQYF.

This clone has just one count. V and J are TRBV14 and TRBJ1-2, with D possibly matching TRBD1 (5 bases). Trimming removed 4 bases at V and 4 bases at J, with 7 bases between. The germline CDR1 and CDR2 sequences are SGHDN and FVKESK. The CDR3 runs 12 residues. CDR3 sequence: CASSRDFYGYTF. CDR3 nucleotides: TGTGCCAGCAGCCGGGACTTCTATGGCTACACCTTC.

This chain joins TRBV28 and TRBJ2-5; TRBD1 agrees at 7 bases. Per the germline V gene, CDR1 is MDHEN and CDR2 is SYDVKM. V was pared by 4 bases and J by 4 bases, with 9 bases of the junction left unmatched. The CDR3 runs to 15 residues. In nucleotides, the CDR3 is TGTGCCAGCAGTTCTCCCGGGACAGCCAGAGAGACCCAGTACTTC. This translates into CASSSPGTARETQYF.

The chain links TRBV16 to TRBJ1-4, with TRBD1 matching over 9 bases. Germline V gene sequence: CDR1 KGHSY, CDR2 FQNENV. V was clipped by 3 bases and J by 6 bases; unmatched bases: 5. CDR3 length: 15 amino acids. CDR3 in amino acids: CASSHGTGQDEKLFF. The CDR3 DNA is TGTGCCAGCAGCCATGGGACAGGGCAGGATGAAAAACTGTTTTTT.

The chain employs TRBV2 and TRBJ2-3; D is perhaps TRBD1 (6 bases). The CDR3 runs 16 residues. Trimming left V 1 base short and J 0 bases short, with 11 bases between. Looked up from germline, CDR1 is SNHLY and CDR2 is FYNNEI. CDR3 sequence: CASSEDRATSTDTQYF. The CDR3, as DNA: TGTGCCAGCAGTGAAGACAGGGCAACTAGCACAGATACGCAGTATTTT.

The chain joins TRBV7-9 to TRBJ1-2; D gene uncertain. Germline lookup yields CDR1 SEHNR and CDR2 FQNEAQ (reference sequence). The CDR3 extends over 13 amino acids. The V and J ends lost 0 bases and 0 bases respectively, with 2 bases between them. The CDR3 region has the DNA TGTGCCAGCAGCTTAGCCGCTAACTATGGCTACACCTTC. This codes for CASSLAANYGYTF.

CDR3 nucleotide sequence: TGTGCCAGTAGTATTATCCAGGAAGATCAGCCCCAGCATTTT. As protein: CASSIIQEDQPQHF. This chain links TRBV19 with TRBJ1-5; D uncertain. Germline loops: CDR1 LNHDA, CDR2 SQIVND (reference sequence). The CDR3 has 14 residues. Trimming took 3 bases from V and 5 from J, leaving 11 bases between them.

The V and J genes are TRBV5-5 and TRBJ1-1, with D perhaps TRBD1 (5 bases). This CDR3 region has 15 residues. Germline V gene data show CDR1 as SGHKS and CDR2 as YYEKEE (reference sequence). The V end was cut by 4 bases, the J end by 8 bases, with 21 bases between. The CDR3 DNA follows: TGTGCCAGCAGCCTATCGGGCCTCCCCGGGGGAGAAGCTTTCTTT. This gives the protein CASSLSGLPGGEAFF.

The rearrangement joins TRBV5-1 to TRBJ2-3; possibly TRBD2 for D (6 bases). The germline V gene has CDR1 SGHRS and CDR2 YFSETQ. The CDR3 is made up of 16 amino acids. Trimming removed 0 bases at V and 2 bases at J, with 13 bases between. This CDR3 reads CASSLAFSGNTDTQYF. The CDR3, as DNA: TGCGCCAGCAGCTTGGCCTTTAGCGGTAACACAGATACGCAGTATTTT. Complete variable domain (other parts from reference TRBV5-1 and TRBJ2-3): KAGVTQTPRYLIKTRGQQVTLSCSPISGHRSVSWYQQTPGQGLQFLFEYFSETQRNKGNFPGRFSGRQFSNSRSEMNVSTLELGDSALYLCASSLAFSGNTDTQYFGPGTRLTVL.

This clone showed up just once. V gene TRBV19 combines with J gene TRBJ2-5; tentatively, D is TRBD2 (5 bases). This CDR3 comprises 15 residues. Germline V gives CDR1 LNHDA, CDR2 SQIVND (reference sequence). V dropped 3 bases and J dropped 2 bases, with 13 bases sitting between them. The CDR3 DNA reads TGTGCCAGTAGTATGGGCATACCGGGACAAGAGACCCAGTACTTC. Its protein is CASSMGIPGQETQYF.

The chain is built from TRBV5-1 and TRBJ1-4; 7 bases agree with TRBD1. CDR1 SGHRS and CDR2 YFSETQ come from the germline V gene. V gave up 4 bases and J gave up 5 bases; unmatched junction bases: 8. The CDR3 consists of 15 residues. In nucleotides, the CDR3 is TGCGCCAGCAGCACAGAGACAGGGTGGAATGAAAAACTGTTTTTT. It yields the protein CASSTETGWNEKLFF.

CDR3 bases: TGCGCCAGCAGCTTGGAGGGGAAGTATGAAAAACTGTTTTTT. Residues: CASSLEGKYEKLFF. The genes are TRBV5-1 and TRBJ1-4; TRBD1 is a possible D gene (5 bases). Trimming shortened V by 0 bases and J by 6 bases, and 9 bases separated the two germline ends. The CDR3 has 14 residues. Germline V gene sequence: CDR1 SGHRS, CDR2 YFSETQ.

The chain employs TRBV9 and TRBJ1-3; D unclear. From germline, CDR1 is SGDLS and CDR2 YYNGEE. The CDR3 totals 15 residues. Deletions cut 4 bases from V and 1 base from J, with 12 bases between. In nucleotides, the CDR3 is TGTGCCAGCAGCCAAATCGGGGATTCTGGAAACACCATATATTTT. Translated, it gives CASSQIGDSGNTIYF.

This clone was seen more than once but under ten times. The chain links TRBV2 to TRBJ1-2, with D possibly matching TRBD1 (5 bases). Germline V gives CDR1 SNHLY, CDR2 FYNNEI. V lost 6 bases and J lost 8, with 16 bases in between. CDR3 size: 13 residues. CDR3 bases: TGTGCCAGCAGGCCTCGGGGGGGAGGCGGCTACACCTTC. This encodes CASRPRGGGGYTF.